The present TCR beta chain was sequenced within a study of blood T cell repertoires in COVID-19. The wider study: The samples span acute and convalescent COVID-19 from the United States, Italy and Spain.

The assay was immunoSEQ multiplex PCR, and TCRdb's table has in-frame clones only and misses some. The data show about 210,000 clones, around 89% seen once. Adults between roughly 18 and 89 years of age took part from under 25 US areas. Donors were grouped by their self-reported clinical history. Losses at the gene ends were 5 bases for V and 0 bases for J; bases not matched to a gene: 7. Germline CDR1 and CDR2: SGHTA and FQGNSA. The CDR3 runs 16 residues. J is TRBJ2-1 and V is TRBV7-2; 7 positions match TRBD2. Sequences were obtained from PBMCs or T cells enriched from blood (not recorded which). The clonotype comes from a man in his thirties or forties who had recovered from COVID-19. The CDR3 sequence: CASSPDLADSYNEQFF. The CDR3 coding sequence is TGTGCCAGCAGCCCCGACCTAGCGGACTCCTACAATGAGCAGTTCTTC. Together with reference TRBV7-2 and TRBJ2-1, the CDR3 gives the full variable domain: GAGVSQSPSNKVTEKGKDVELRCDPISGHTALYWYRQSLGQGLEFLIYFQGNSAPDKSGLPSDRFSAERTGGSVSTLTIQRTQQEDSAVYLCASSPDLADSYNEQFFGPGTRLTVL.